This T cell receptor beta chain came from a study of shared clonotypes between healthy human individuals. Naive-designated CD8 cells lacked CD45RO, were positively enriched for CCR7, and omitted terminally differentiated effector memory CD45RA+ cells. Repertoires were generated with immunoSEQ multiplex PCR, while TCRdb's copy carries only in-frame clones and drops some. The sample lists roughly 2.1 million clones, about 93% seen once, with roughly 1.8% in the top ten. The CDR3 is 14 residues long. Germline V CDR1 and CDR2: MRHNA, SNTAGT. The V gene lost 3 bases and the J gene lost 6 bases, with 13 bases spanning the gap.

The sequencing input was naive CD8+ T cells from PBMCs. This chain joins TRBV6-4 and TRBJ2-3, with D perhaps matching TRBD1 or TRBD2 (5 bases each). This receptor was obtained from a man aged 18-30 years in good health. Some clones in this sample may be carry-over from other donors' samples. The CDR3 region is CASSDPAEGDTQYF. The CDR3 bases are TGTGCCAGCAGTGATCCGGCCGAGGGGGATACGCAGTATTTT.